This TCR delta chain was identified in a study of gamma-delta T cells after stem cell transplantation. TCRdb called clones anew from the RT-PCR reads with CATT. The data hold about 3,000 delta-chain clones, with approximately 8.8% observed a single time. Sequenced: gamma-delta T cells. This sequence was found in a human donor. It is not recorded whose cells these are; they may come from a transplant donor.

This chain's CDR3 is CALGDPLRLPDSLLGGGTAQLFF. The CDR3 DNA sequence: TGTGCTCTTGGGGACCCTCTGAGACTACCGGACTCTCTATTGGGGGGGGGGACAGCACAACTCTTCTTT. The rearrangement uses TRDV1 and TRDJ2; D is possibly TRDD3 (6 bases). Germline lookup yields CDR1 TSWWSYY and CDR2 QGS. CDR3 length equals 23 residues. V was trimmed by 3 bases and J by 4 bases, leaving 36 bases between them.